Reported below is one T cell receptor beta chain. The source of the sample is a study of T-cell memory formation after mild COVID-19. CDR1 SGHRS and CDR2 YFSETQ come from the germline V gene. The CDR3 is made up of 13 amino acids. V was trimmed by 5 bases and J by 3 bases, leaving 6 bases between them. TCRdb called the 5' RACE reads again in MiXCR, with one record for every CDR3 protein. The sample includes 470,000 or so distinct CDR3 sequences, 15% to 25% of them seen just once. The sequence was obtained from an adult woman who had mild COVID-19 (a few samples of this study predate the infection). Cell type and time point are not known. The specimen sequenced was PBMCs or a T cell subset sorted from them (not recorded which). This chain links TRBV5-1 with TRBJ2-6; unclear D gene. This CDR3 reads CASSLNGANVLTF. The DNA of the CDR3 is TGCGCCAGCAGTCTGAATGGGGCCAACGTCCTGACTTTC.